These T cell receptor beta chains were read from a single sample in a study of blood T cell repertoires in COVID-19. Data came from immunoSEQ multiplex PCR; TCRdb stores just in-frame clones and leaves some out. Of about 360,000 clones listed, around 87% are singletons. The sequencing sample was made of PBMCs or T cells enriched from blood (not recorded which). The receptor set was obtained from a man in his forties or fifties in a cohort exposed to, infected with or recovered from COVID-19 (not recorded which). Each CDR3 is given with its conserved first and last residue. The order of the fields is J gene, clone size, D gene, CDR3 length, V gene, CDR3 protein, CDR3 DNA. A D gene is named only where the DNA matches it firmly. A row's size may be missing; if present it is once, few, many or a size class.

TRBJ2-3 | NA | NA | 16 | TRBV23-1 | CASSQSSRVPTDTQYF | TGCGCCAGCAGTCAATCGTCCAGGGTTCCCACAGATACGCAGTATTTT
TRBJ1-1 | once | NA | 14 | TRBV4-2 | CASSPDSLNTEAFF | TGTGCCAGCAGCCCCGACAGTTTGAACACTGAAGCTTTCTTT
TRBJ1-1 | once | TRBD1 | 14 | TRBV3-1/TRBV3-2 | CASSQGQGSTEAFF | TGTGCCAGCAGCCAAGGACAGGGTAGCACTGAAGCTTTCTTT
TRBJ2-2 | NA | TRBD1 | 16 | TRBV9 | CASSATGTGRTGELFF | TGTGCCAGCAGCGCCACCGGGACAGGGAGGACCGGGGAGCTGTTTTTT
TRBJ1-1 | NA | TRBD1 | 14 | TRBV10-1 | CASSKQGAANEAFF | TGCGCCAGCAGCAAACAGGGGGCCGCGAATGAAGCTTTCTTT
TRBJ1-2 | NA | TRBD1 | 14 | TRBV7-3 | CASSMTGMDYGYTF | TGTGCCAGCAGCATGACAGGGATGGACTATGGCTACACCTTC
TRBJ2-7 | few | TRBD1 | 13 | TRBV28 | CASNLPGQLAQYF | TGTGCCAGCAACCTCCCGGGACAGCTTGCTCAGTACTTC
TRBJ1-1 | NA | NA | 14 | TRBV19 | CASSIVAVNTEAFF | TGTGCCAGTAGTATAGTTGCAGTGAACACTGAAGCTTTCTTT
TRBJ1-5 | NA | TRBD1 | 14 | TRBV6-5 | CASSFGQVDQPQHF | TGTGCCAGCAGTTTTGGACAGGTTGATCAGCCCCAGCATTTT
TRBJ1-6 | NA | NA | 15 | TRBV28 | CASRNRDSYNSPLHF | TGTGCCAGCAGAAACCGGGACTCCTATAATTCACCCCTCCACTTT
TRBJ1-1 | NA | TRBD1 | 14 | TRBV5-1 | CASSLTGVAAEAFF | TGCGCCAGCAGCTTGACAGGGGTGGCAGCTGAAGCTTTCTTT
TRBJ2-7 | NA | NA | 13 | TRBV5-5 | CASRPGHYYEQYF | TGTGCCAGCAGGCCGGGACACTACTACGAGCAGTACTTC
TRBJ2-6 | NA | NA | 15 | TRBV19 | CASSDRPAGANVLTF | TGTGCCAGTAGTGACAGACCCGCTGGGGCCAACGTCCTGACTTTC
TRBJ2-5 | NA | TRBD2 | 16 | TRBV18 | CASSPQLAGGQETQYF | TGTGCCAGCTCACCACAACTAGCGGGAGGGCAAGAGACCCAGTACTTC
TRBJ1-1 | NA | NA | 14 | TRBV18 | CASHRGDLNTEAFF | TGTGCCAGTCACCGGGGGGACCTGAACACTGAAGCTTTCTTT
TRBJ2-7 | NA | NA | 12 | TRBV10-3 | CAIRDMGYEQYF | TGTGCCATCCGGGACATGGGCTACGAGCAGTACTTC
TRBJ1-3 | NA | TRBD1 | 15 | TRBV28 | CAILPDRGDRNTIYF | TGTGCCATACTACCGGACAGGGGGGATAGAAACACCATATATTTT
TRBJ2-1 | NA | TRBD2 | 16 | TRBV18 | CASSPPGLAESNEQFF | TGTGCCAGCTCACCACCGGGACTAGCGGAGAGCAATGAGCAGTTCTTC
TRBJ2-7 | once | NA | 18 | TRBV4-1 | CASSPPLGGALHTKEQYF | TGCGCCAGCAGCCCCCCCTTAGGGGGAGCTCTACATACAAAGGAGCAGTACTTC
TRBJ2-1 | NA | TRBD2 | 14 | TRBV5-1 | CASSTGLAGGEQFF | TGCGCCAGCAGCACCGGACTAGCGGGAGGGGAGCAGTTCTTC
TRBJ1-4 | NA | NA | 13 | TRBV27 | CASADRWGGKLFF | TGTGCCAGCGCCGACAGGTGGGGTGGAAAACTGTTTTTT
TRBJ1-2 | NA | TRBD1 | 15 | TRBV19 | CASSIPTGTGYGYTF | TGTGCCAGTAGTATTCCCACCGGGACAGGGTATGGCTACACCTTC
TRBJ2-7 | NA | TRBD2 | 16 | TRBV10-3 | CAISGVRREGLNEQYF | TGTGCCATCAGTGGAGTCAGGAGGGAGGGCCTCAACGAGCAGTACTTC
TRBJ1-1 | once | NA | 15 | TRBV7-8 | CASSFGTAFNTEAFF | TGTGCCAGCAGCTTCGGTACAGCTTTTAACACTGAAGCTTTCTTT
TRBJ1-2 | NA | TRBD1 | 18 | TRBV3-1/TRBV3-2 | CASSPLRTGGNLNYGYTF | TGTGCCAGCAGCCCTCTCCGGACAGGGGGGAACCTCAACTATGGCTACACCTTC
TRBJ1-5 | NA | TRBD1 | 16 | TRBV18 | CASSPQDRFSNQPQHF | TGTGCCAGCTCACCGCAGGACAGGTTTAGCAATCAGCCCCAGCATTTT
TRBJ1-6 | NA | NA | 15 | TRBV4-1 | CASSQFTGNVSPLHF | TGCGCCAGCAGCCAATTTACAGGGAATGTCTCACCCCTCCACTTT
TRBJ2-1 | NA | TRBD1 | 18 | TRBV24-1 | CATSDRTTGTGAYNEQFF | TGTGCCACCAGTGACCGAACGACCGGGACAGGGGCCTACAATGAGCAGTTCTTC
TRBJ2-1 | NA | TRBD2 | 19 | TRBV4-1 | CASSPDTVTSAPADNEQFF | TGCGCCAGCAGCCCTGATACAGTAACTAGCGCCCCGGCGGACAATGAGCAGTTCTTC
TRBJ1-2 | NA | NA | 15 | TRBV6-5 | CASSPRPGGTFGYTF | TGTGCCAGCAGTCCGCGCCCGGGGGGCACGTTTGGCTACACCTTC
TRBJ2-5 | once | TRBD2 | 17 | TRBV5-6 | CASSLVASGSFRETQYF | TGTGCCAGCAGCTTGGTGGCTAGCGGCTCCTTTCGAGAGACCCAGTACTTC
TRBJ2-1 | NA | NA | 13 | TRBV7-2 | CASSLTSYNEQFF | TGTGCCAGCAGCTTGACTTCCTACAATGAGCAGTTCTTC
TRBJ1-1 | NA | NA | 11 | TRBV29-1 | CSVWTDTEAFF | TGCAGCGTTTGGACAGACACTGAAGCTTTCTTT
TRBJ2-7 | NA | NA | 15 | TRBV14 | CASSQAGQSSYEQYF | TGTGCCAGCAGCCAAGCTGGACAGAGCTCCTACGAGCAGTACTTC
TRBJ2-1 | NA | TRBD2 | 15 | TRBV14 | CASSQVSGRANEQFF | TGTGCCAGCAGCCAAGTTAGCGGGAGGGCCAATGAGCAGTTCTTC
TRBJ2-2 | NA | NA | 14 | TRBV2 | CASIWREGTGELFF | TGTGCCAGCATATGGCGGGAAGGCACCGGGGAGCTGTTTTTT
TRBJ2-1 | few | NA | 15 | TRBV5-1 | CASSYEFAENNEQFF | TGCGCCAGCAGCTACGAATTCGCGGAGAACAATGAGCAGTTCTTC
TRBJ2-6 | NA | NA | 14 | TRBV5-1 | CASSRSSGANVLTF | TGCGCCAGCAGCAGGAGCTCTGGGGCCAACGTCCTGACTTTC
TRBJ2-7 | NA | NA | 14 | TRBV7-9 | CASSWTDITYEQYF | TGTGCCAGCAGCTGGACAGATATAACCTACGAGCAGTACTTC
TRBJ1-1 | NA | TRBD1 | 12 | TRBV19 | CASRVGQARTFF | TGTGCCAGTAGGGTTGGACAGGCGAGGACTTTCTTT
TRBJ1-1 | NA | TRBD1 | 13 | TRBV12-3/TRBV12-4 | CASTNQGATEAFF | TGTGCCAGCACAAACCAGGGGGCCACTGAAGCTTTCTTT
TRBJ2-7 | NA | NA | 16 | TRBV6-5 | CASSLSQGVITYEQYF | TGTGCCAGCAGTTTATCACAGGGAGTTATTACCTACGAGCAGTACTTC
TRBJ2-5 | NA | TRBD2 | 15 | TRBV24-1 | CATRPKLAGVETQYF | TGTGCCACTAGGCCGAAACTAGCGGGAGTAGAGACCCAGTACTTC
TRBJ1-6 | NA | NA | 13 | TRBV3-1/TRBV3-2 | CASSQGAHSPLHF | TGTGCCAGCAGCCAAGGGGCCCACTCACCCCTCCACTTT
TRBJ2-1 | few | TRBD2 | 16 | TRBV9 | CASSVGGLAGVDEQFF | TGTGCCAGCAGCGTAGGTGGACTAGCGGGAGTTGATGAGCAGTTCTTC
TRBJ2-1 | NA | NA | 14 | TRBV28 | CASFRSGRDYEQFF | TGTGCCAGCTTTAGATCTGGCAGGGACTATGAGCAGTTCTTC
TRBJ2-1 | few | NA | 17 | TRBV4-1 | CASSQEVATSSYNEQFF | TGCGCCAGCAGCCAAGAGGTCGCCACTAGCTCCTACAATGAGCAGTTCTTC
TRBJ1-1 | NA | TRBD1 | 14 | TRBV5-1 | CASSPQGASTEAFF | TGCGCCAGCAGCCCACAGGGGGCGAGTACTGAAGCTTTCTTT
TRBJ2-7 | NA | NA | 16 | TRBV11-2 | CASSLGSTGRLYEQYF | TGTGCCAGCAGCTTAGGATCTACGGGTAGACTTTACGAGCAGTACTTC
TRBJ2-5 | NA | TRBD2 | 14 | TRBV5-1 | CASSLGAGEETQYF | TGCGCCAGCAGCTTGGGGGCGGGAGAGGAGACCCAGTACTTC
TRBJ2-6 | NA | TRBD1 | 18 | TRBV5-1 | CASSLFGQGAAGANVLTF | TGCGCCAGCAGCTTGTTTGGACAGGGGGCCGCTGGGGCCAACGTCCTGACTTTC
TRBJ1-2 | few | NA | 15 | TRBV6-5 | CASSYFLGEDYGYTF | TGTGCCAGCAGTTATTTTCTCGGAGAGGACTATGGCTACACCTTC
TRBJ1-1 | NA | NA | 16 | TRBV7-2 | CASSLVLGAALGEAFF | TGTGCCAGCAGCTTAGTTTTGGGGGCGGCCTTGGGTGAAGCTTTCTTT